What follows are 14 T cell receptor beta chains derived from one specimen sequenced in a study of siplizumab effects on memory and regulatory T cells. Measured with immunoSEQ multiplex PCR; TCRdb has only the in-frame clones, and not every one. This sample has over 100,000 clones, with roughly 93% found just once. The specimen was Tregs sorted from blood. Receptors originate from a human donor in good health.

The chain is built from TRBV11-3 and TRBJ2-7, with 9 positions matching TRBD1. CDR3 size: 14 residues. The V and J ends lost 5 bases and 6 bases, in that order; junction bases with no gene match: 8. Germline V gene data show CDR1 as SGHNT and CDR2 as YENEEA. CDR3 residues: CASSPRDREGEQYF. In DNA form, the CDR3 reads TGTGCCAGCAGCCCCCGGGACAGGGAGGGCGAGCAGTACTTC.

This chain connects TRBV2 to TRBJ2-7; D is perhaps TRBD2 (6 bases). Trimming removed 3 bases at V and 3 bases at J, with 9 bases between. The CDR3 is made up of 13 amino acids. Germline loops: CDR1 SNHLY, CDR2 FYNNEI. CDR3 coding DNA: TGTGCCAGCAGTGAGACTAGTATCTACGAGCAGTACTTC. As protein: CASSETSIYEQYF. Combining the CDR3 with reference TRBV2 and TRBJ2-7 gives the whole variable domain EPEVTQTPSHQVTQMGQEVILRCVPISNHLYFYWYRQILGQKVEFLVSFYNNEISEKSEIFDDQFSVERPDGSNFTLKIRSTKLEDSAMYFCASSETSIYEQYFGPGTRLTVT.

The chain recombines TRBV19 with TRBJ1-5, with D possibly being TRBD1 (6 bases). This CDR3 has 13 amino acids. The germline CDR1 and CDR2 sequences are LNHDA and SQIVND (reference sequence). V was clipped by 8 bases and J by 6 bases, with 14 bases between them. Here the CDR3 DNA reads TGTGCCAGTTCAGGGGTTGTCAGTCAGCCCCAGCATTTT. As protein: CASSGVVSQPQHF.

In its sample, this clone was seen once. The rearrangement joins TRBV6-6 to TRBJ2-5; no definite D call. CDR1 is MNHNY and CDR2 is SVGAGI in the germline V gene (reference sequence). Trimming took 2 bases from V and 5 from J, leaving 9 bases between them. CDR3 length equals 13 residues. Here the CDR3 reads CASSYPLPETQYF. In DNA form, the CDR3 reads TGTGCCAGCAGTTACCCCCTTCCGGAGACCCAGTACTTC.

J is TRBJ2-2 and V is TRBV5-4; either TRBD1 or TRBD2 may fit D (5 bases each). CDR1 SGHNT and CDR2 YYREEE come from the germline V gene (reference sequence). V lost 4 bases and J lost 2, with 18 bases in between. There are 17 residues in the CDR3. The CDR3 sequence is CASSPSPGTGNTGELFF. The CDR3 coding sequence is TGTGCCAGCAGCCCTTCTCCCGGGACGGGAAACACCGGGGAGCTGTTTTTT.

The CDR3 DNA reads TGTGCCAGCAGTCCCCGGGATTCGAACTATGGCTACACCTTC. This sequence encodes CASSPRDSNYGYTF. The V gene is TRBV6-6, the J gene TRBJ1-2, with no clear D. The ends were cut back, 5 bases at V and 2 bases at J, with 12 bases in the middle. The CDR3 length is 14 residues. CDR1 is MNHNY and CDR2 is SVGAGI in the germline V gene (reference sequence).

The chain combines TRBV5-1 with TRBJ2-3, with D hard to call. CDR1 is SGHRS and CDR2 is YFSETQ in the germline V gene. V was clipped by 6 bases and J by 1 base, with 15 bases between them. The CDR3 runs 15 residues. CDR3 region: CASTPSAGGTDTQYF. The DNA of the CDR3 is TGCGCCAGCACCCCGTCAGCAGGAGGCACAGATACGCAGTATTTT.

This chain joins TRBV6-1 and TRBJ1-4; D may be TRBD1 (5 bases). CDR1 MNHNS and CDR2 SASEGT come from the germline V gene. CDR3 size: 13 residues. The V gene lost 10 bases and the J gene lost 8 bases, with 17 bases spanning the gap. CDR3 DNA: TGTGCCACTAGCGGGGGGGTCCGAGAAAAACTGTTTTTT. Translating it yields CATSGGVREKLFF.

The V gene is TRBV9, the J gene TRBJ2-5; D is undetermined. CDR3 length equals 11 residues. V lost 4 bases, J lost 5 bases, and 6 bases lay in between. Germline CDR1 and CDR2: SGDLS and YYNGEE. The CDR3 loop is CASSPGETQYF. CDR3 nucleotides: TGTGCCAGCAGCCCCGGGGAGACCCAGTACTTC.

The chain joins TRBV5-1 to TRBJ2-1; D tentatively reads TRBD1 or TRBD2 (6 bases each). The CDR3 has 12 residues. The germline V and J ends were trimmed by 4 bases and 10 bases, with 12 bases remaining between them. Germline V lookup: CDR1 SGHRS, CDR2 YFSETQ. The CDR3 loop reads CASSVQGREQFF. CDR3 DNA sequence: TGCGCCAGCAGCGTCCAGGGGAGGGAGCAGTTCTTC.

The rearrangement uses TRBV7-3 and TRBJ1-1; D may be TRBD1 (6 bases). This CDR3 contains 14 residues. The V and J ends lost 4 bases and 4 bases respectively, with 13 bases between them. Germline CDR1 SGHTA, CDR2 FQGTGA. The CDR3 loop is CASSSTGFGTEAFF. CDR3 sequence (DNA): TGTGCCAGCAGCTCAACAGGGTTTGGCACTGAAGCTTTCTTT.

The chain uses TRBV4-1 and TRBJ2-1, with D unclear. The CDR3 extends over 13 amino acids. Germline V gene sequence: CDR1 MGHRA, CDR2 YSYEKL. V was clipped by 4 bases and J by 7 bases, with 11 bases between them. The DNA for the CDR3 is TGCGCCAGCAGCCTCCGGGTAGGAAATGAGCAGTTCTTC. It translates to CASSLRVGNEQFF.

This rearrangement joins TRBV10-2 to TRBJ2-1; possibly TRBD2 for D (6 bases). V shed 4 bases and J shed 15 bases, with 13 bases lying between them. The CDR3 is 11 residues long. CDR1 and CDR2 from the germline V gene are WSHSY and SAAADI. CDR3 loop: CASSGRGPGFF. For the CDR3, the DNA is TGCGCCAGCAGTGGGCGGGGTCCAGGGTTCTTC.

This chain joins TRBV18 and TRBJ1-1; D ambiguous. The germline gives CDR1 KGHSH, CDR2 LQKENI. Trimming stripped 0 bases from V and 4 bases from J, with 6 bases between. There are 13 residues in the CDR3. The CDR3 is CASSPPPVTEAFF. CDR3 DNA sequence: TGTGCCAGCTCACCACCACCCGTCACTGAAGCTTTCTTT.